This TCR beta chain stems from a study of blood T cell repertoires in COVID-19. Turning to the study itself: The United States, Italy and Spain were the sources of the acute and convalescent COVID-19 samples. PBMCs, B-cell-depleted T cells, or T cells were the source of the cDNA or gDNA that made up the material.

As processed by the authors: By means of reference gene primer amplification, nucleated cell counts were estimated. Produced via immunoSEQ multiplex PCR; TCRdb's table is partial and in-frame only. V and J calls plus clone size are reproduced from that table; the DNA served to infer D and trimming. The sample gives a few hundred thousand clones, roughly 87% of which show up once; 2% to 3% is in the top ten. V gave up 5 bases and J gave up 9 bases; unmatched junction bases: 12. Germline-derived CDR1 and CDR2 are SGHAT and FQNNGV. The CDR3 totals 15 residues. This clone was counted once. This chain uses TRBV11-2 with TRBJ2-1; TRBD2 matches at 8 bases. The clonotype was recovered from a man in his late teens or twenties with active or convalescent COVID-19. Input material: peripheral blood. The CDR3 sequence is CASSPSLGTRSEQFF. The CDR3 DNA is TGTGCCAGCAGCCCCAGCCTGGGGACTAGGAGTGAGCAGTTCTTC.